This is a list of T cell receptor beta chains from one sample in a study of shared clonotypes between healthy human individuals. Clones were read by immunoSEQ multiplex PCR, and TCRdb kept only the in-frame ones, dropping some. Of 1,500,000 or so clones listed, roughly 95% are singletons. Sequencing used naive CD4+ T cells sorted from blood. These receptors were obtained from a man aged 25 to 45 in good health. CDR3s include the opening cysteine and the closing phenylalanine or tryptophan. The order of the fields is CDR3 protein, CDR3 DNA, clone size, V gene, J gene, D gene. D genes are given only for firm matches. Clone size is given for some rows only: seen once, a few or many times, or a class if the clone is expanded.

CDR3: CASSLDRIGNEQFF; DNA: TGCGCCAGCAGCTTGGACAGGATCGGCAATGAGCAGTTCTTC; size: once; V: TRBV5-1; J: TRBJ2-1; D: .
CDR3: CASSFPGSGNTIYF; DNA: TGTGCCAGCAGCTTTCCGGGCTCTGGAAACACCATATATTTT; size: .; V: TRBV5-8; J: TRBJ1-3; D: .
CDR3: CATSRGDRGSYEQYF; DNA: TGTGCCACCAGCAGAGGTGACAGGGGCTCCTACGAGCAGTACTTC; size: .; V: TRBV15; J: TRBJ2-7; D: TRBD1
CDR3: CASSLILPTNEKLFF; DNA: TGTGCCAGCAGCTTAATTCTCCCAACTAATGAAAAACTGTTTTTT; size: .; V: TRBV7-9; J: TRBJ1-4; D: .
CDR3: CASSPAHRGYEQYF; DNA: TGTGCCAGCAGCCCCGCTCACAGGGGTTACGAGCAGTACTTC; size: .; V: TRBV7-9; J: TRBJ2-7; D: TRBD1
CDR3: CASSGWPSGGDNEQFF; DNA: TGTGCCAGCAGTGGATGGCCTAGCGGGGGGGACAATGAGCAGTTCTTC; size: once; V: TRBV6-1; J: TRBJ2-1; D: TRBD2
CDR3: CASSVGGRTGGETQYF; DNA: TGTGCCAGCAGCGTAGGAGGTCGGACAGGAGGAGAGACCCAGTACTTC; size: .; V: TRBV9; J: TRBJ2-5; D: TRBD1
CDR3: CASSVGVPNNEQFF; DNA: TGTGCCAGCAGCGTAGGGGTACCAAACAATGAGCAGTTCTTC; size: .; V: TRBV9; J: TRBJ2-1; D: .
CDR3: CASSEVLGPRSYEQYF; DNA: TGTGCCAGCAGTGAGGTCCTGGGTCCTCGCTCCTACGAGCAGTACTTC; size: .; V: TRBV6-1; J: TRBJ2-7; D: .
CDR3: CSVGGYPGGSYEQYF; DNA: TGCAGCGTTGGGGGCTACCCCGGGGGGTCCTACGAGCAGTACTTC; size: .; V: TRBV29-1; J: TRBJ2-7; D: TRBD2
CDR3: CASSSRLAGDTGELFF; DNA: TGTGCCAGCAGCTCCAGACTAGCGGGGGACACCGGGGAGCTGTTTTTT; size: .; V: TRBV11-3; J: TRBJ2-2; D: TRBD2
CDR3: CASSVDGSLFETQYF; DNA: TGTGCCAGCAGCGTGGACGGGAGCTTATTCGAGACCCAGTACTTC; size: .; V: TRBV9; J: TRBJ2-5; D: .
CDR3: CASSLAQRRTDTQYF; DNA: TGTGCCAGCAGCTTGGCACAGCGGAGGACAGATACGCAGTATTTT; size: .; V: TRBV5-6; J: TRBJ2-3; D: .
CDR3: CASTGGRREQFF; DNA: TGTGCCAGCACTGGGGGCCGCCGGGAGCAGTTCTTC; size: .; V: TRBV7-8; J: TRBJ2-1; D: .
CDR3: CASSSYLAGSSHEQYF; DNA: TGTGCCAGCAGCTCCTACTTAGCGGGTTCCTCCCACGAGCAGTACTTC; size: .; V: TRBV11-2; J: TRBJ2-7; D: TRBD2
CDR3: CASSQGAGGLETQYF; DNA: TGTGCCAGCAGCCAAGGAGCGGGAGGATTGGAGACCCAGTACTTC; size: .; V: TRBV4-2; J: TRBJ2-5; D: TRBD2
CDR3: CASSGQGFAPYNEQFF; DNA: TGTGCCAGCTCTGGACAGGGATTTGCCCCTTACAATGAGCAGTTCTTC; size: .; V: TRBV2; J: TRBJ2-1; D: TRBD1
CDR3: CASSPGPHEKLFF; DNA: TGTGCCAGCTCACCGGGGCCCCATGAAAAACTGTTTTTT; size: once; V: TRBV18; J: TRBJ1-4; D: .
CDR3: CASSSTGFNEKLFF; DNA: TGTGCCAGCAGCTCGACAGGGTTTAATGAAAAACTGTTTTTT; size: .; V: TRBV7-9; J: TRBJ1-4; D: TRBD1
CDR3: CASRLVAGAGYGYTF; DNA: TGTGCAAGTCGCTTAGTGGCTGGGGCTGGCTATGGCTACACCTTC; size: .; V: TRBV12-2; J: TRBJ1-2; D: .
CDR3: CATSRDARLAQTGELFF; DNA: TGTGCCACCAGCAGAGATGCCCGACTAGCGCAGACCGGGGAGCTGTTTTTT; size: .; V: TRBV15; J: TRBJ2-2; D: TRBD2
CDR3: CATNDWAREAFF; DNA: TGTGCCACCAACGACTGGGCGCGTGAAGCTTTCTTT; size: few; V: TRBV6-1; J: TRBJ1-1; D: .
CDR3: CASSLGTSQETQYF; DNA: TGCGCCAGCAGCTTGGGGACTAGTCAAGAGACCCAGTACTTC; size: .; V: TRBV5-1; J: TRBJ2-5; D: TRBD2
CDR3: CSAISGREQYF; DNA: TGCAGTGCCATATCGGGGCGGGAGCAGTACTTC; size: .; V: TRBV20-1; J: TRBJ2-7; D: .
CDR3: CASSERGPAGYEQYF; DNA: TGCGCCAGCAGTGAGAGGGGTCCAGCGGGGTACGAGCAGTACTTC; size: .; V: TRBV10-2; J: TRBJ2-7; D: TRBD2
CDR3: CASSLGAGEAGTGELFF; DNA: TGCGCCAGCAGCTTGGGAGCGGGAGAAGCGGGCACCGGGGAGCTGTTTTTT; size: .; V: TRBV5-1; J: TRBJ2-2; D: TRBD2
CDR3: CASSVDVGGYEQYF; DNA: TGTGCCAGCAGCGTAGACGTGGGCGGCTACGAGCAGTACTTC; size: .; V: TRBV9; J: TRBJ2-7; D: .
CDR3: CASSQGKGGTQYF; DNA: TGTGCCAGCAGTCAAGGGAAGGGAGGTACGCAGTATTTT; size: .; V: TRBV6-4; J: TRBJ2-3; D: .
CDR3: CASSQELVYNEQFF; DNA: TGCGCCAGCAGCCAAGAATTAGTTTACAATGAGCAGTTCTTC; size: .; V: TRBV4-3; J: TRBJ2-1; D: .
CDR3: CASSLRDSSTDTQYF; DNA: TGCGCCAGCAGCTTGAGGGACAGCAGCACAGATACGCAGTATTTT; size: .; V: TRBV5-1; J: TRBJ2-3; D: TRBD1
CDR3: CASSLGRLYEKLFF; DNA: TGTGCCAGCAGTTTGGGGAGGTTATATGAAAAACTGTTTTTT; size: .; V: TRBV28; J: TRBJ1-4; D: .
CDR3: CASSLRGSYNEQFF; DNA: TGTGCCAGCAGCTTGCGGGGCTCCTACAATGAGCAGTTCTTC; size: .; V: TRBV5-6; J: TRBJ2-1; D: .
CDR3: CASSYLSGTSVYEQYF; DNA: TGTGCCAGCAGCTATCTATCCGGGACTAGCGTCTACGAGCAGTACTTC; size: .; V: TRBV7-6; J: TRBJ2-7; D: TRBD2
CDR3: CASSRAGSTDTQYF; DNA: TGCGCCAGCTCCAGGGCGGGAAGCACAGATACGCAGTATTTT; size: once; V: TRBV5-1; J: TRBJ2-3; D: .
CDR3: CATGGGKGTDTQYF; DNA: TGTGCCACGGGGGGCGGGAAAGGCACAGATACGCAGTATTTT; size: .; V: TRBV19; J: TRBJ2-3; D: .